This T cell receptor (beta chain) appears in the sequencing data of a study of beta chain features in type 1 diabetes. Overall study results and limits: Shorter templates might be favored by PCR, equally in patients and controls. For cells with high TCR expression, cDNA sequencing could yield over-representation.

As to this clone: Its antigen is currently unknown.

The CDR3 is 11 residues long. Germline CDR1 GTSNPN, CDR2 SVGIG (reference sequence). V gave up 1 base and J gave up 10 bases, with 10 bases separating them. Sequenced material consisted of expressed TCRB transcripts (all of the isolated RNA was reverse transcribed). Sequenced by immunoSEQ multiplex PCR; TCRdb stores in-frame clones only, minus some. The sample consists of about 470,000 clones, about 30% of them appearing once. The chain links TRBV30 to TRBJ1-2; the D is unclear. The receptor was isolated from a man between 18 and 29 years old in good health. Material: naive CD4+ T cells from blood. CDR3 in DNA: TGTGCCTGGAGTGCCACATCGGACTACACCTTC. This sequence encodes CAWSATSDYTF.